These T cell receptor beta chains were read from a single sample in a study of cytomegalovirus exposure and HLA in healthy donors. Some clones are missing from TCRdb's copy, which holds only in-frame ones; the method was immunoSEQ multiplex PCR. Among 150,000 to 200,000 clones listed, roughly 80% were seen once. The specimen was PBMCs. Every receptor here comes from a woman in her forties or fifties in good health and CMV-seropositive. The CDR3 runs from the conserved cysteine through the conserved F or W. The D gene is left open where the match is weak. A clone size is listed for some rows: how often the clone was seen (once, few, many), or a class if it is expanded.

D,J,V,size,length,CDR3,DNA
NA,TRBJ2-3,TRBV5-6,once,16,CASSPLALTPTDTQYF,TGTGCCAGCAGCCCCTTAGCCCTCACCCCCACAGATACGCAGTATTTT
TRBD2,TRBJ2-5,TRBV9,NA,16,CASSVGGSGSQETQYF,TGTGCCAGCAGCGTAGGGGGTAGCGGGAGCCAAGAGACCCAGTACTTC
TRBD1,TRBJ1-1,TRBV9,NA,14,CASSVSGTGTEAFF,TGTGCCAGCAGCGTGTCCGGGACAGGCACTGAAGCTTTCTTT
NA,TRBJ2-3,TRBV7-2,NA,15,CASGGGGSGTDTQYF,TGTGCCAGCGGGGGGGGCGGTTCGGGTACAGATACGCAGTATTTT
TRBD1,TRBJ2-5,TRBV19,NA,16,CASSIFGQGIGETQYF,TGTGCCAGTAGTATCTTCGGACAGGGGATTGGGGAGACCCAGTACTTC
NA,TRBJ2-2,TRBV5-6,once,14,CASSSVQGTGELFF,TGTGCCAGCAGCTCCGTCCAGGGCACCGGGGAGCTGTTTTTT
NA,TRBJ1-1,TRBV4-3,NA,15,CASSQGPGKGTEAFF,TGCGCCAGCAGCCAAGGGCCAGGGAAGGGGACTGAAGCTTTCTTT
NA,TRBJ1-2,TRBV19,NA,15,CASRAGVKGSYGYTF,TGTGCCAGTAGGGCGGGAGTAAAGGGAAGCTATGGCTACACCTTC
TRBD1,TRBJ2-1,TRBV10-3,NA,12,CATTTGTNEQFF,TGTGCCACGACGACAGGGACCAATGAGCAGTTCTTC
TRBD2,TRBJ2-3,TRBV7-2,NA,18,CASSPRPGGGPPTDTQYF,TGTGCCAGCAGCCCCCGCCCGGGCGGGGGGCCACCCACAGATACGCAGTATTTT
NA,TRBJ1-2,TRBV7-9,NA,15,CSSSFFPAGRYGYTF,TGTTCCAGCAGCTTTTTCCCCGCTGGGCGCTATGGCTACACCTTC
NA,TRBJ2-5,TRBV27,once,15,CASKSVGGAQETQYF,TGTGCCAGCAAGTCGGTGGGGGGGGCCCAAGAGACCCAGTACTTC